The 6 T cell receptor beta chains below all came from one sample that was sequenced in a study of T-cell memory formation after mild COVID-19. TCRdb re-called the 5' RACE reads through MiXCR, storing one row per CDR3 protein. Of 310,000 or so distinct CDR3 sequences in the sample, about 15% were seen once. The sample comprised PBMCs or a T cell subset sorted from them (not recorded which). These receptor sequences come from a man younger than 35 who had mild COVID-19 (a few samples of this study predate the infection). Cell type and time point are not known.

V and J are TRBV2 and TRBJ2-2, with TRBD2 identical over 7 bases. The germline CDR1 and CDR2 sequences are SNHLY and FYNNEI. CDR3 length equals 15 residues. With V trimmed by 8 bases and J by 0 bases, 6 bases remained unmatched. The CDR3 DNA follows: TGTGCCAGCCTTTCGGGGAGGGCGAACACCGGGGAGCTGTTTTTT. Translating gives CASLSGRANTGELFF.

The gene calls are TRBV7-9 and TRBJ2-4, with 10 bases matching TRBD1. The CDR3 is 14 amino acids. With 4 bases clipped from V and 5 bases from J, the junction kept 2 bases outside the gene matches. CDR1 is SEHNR and CDR2 is FQNEAQ in the germline V gene (reference sequence). The CDR3 DNA reads as TGTGCCAGCAGCTCCGGGACAGGGGAAAACATTCAGTACTTC. This translates into CASSSGTGENIQYF.

As DNA, the CDR3 is TGTGCCAGCATTCCCGGGGCGTTCCTTAAAGGTACGCAGTATTTT. Its protein product is CASIPGAFLKGTQYF. The genes are TRBV6-1 and TRBJ2-3; D possibly matches TRBD1 or TRBD2 (5 bases each). This CDR3 is 15 amino acids long. The germline V gene has CDR1 MNHNS and CDR2 SASEGT. V shed 7 bases and J shed 8 bases, with 22 bases lying between them.

The chain carries TRBV4-2 and TRBJ2-3; perhaps TRBD2 as D (6 bases). Germline CDR1 is LGHNA and CDR2 is YNFKEQ. Trimming removed 1 base at V and 3 bases at J, with 17 bases between. The length of the CDR3 is 17 residues. The CDR3 DNA is TGTGCCAGCAGCCAAGTTTGGGCCCCAGGAGGGACAGATACGCAGTATTTT. This sequence encodes CASSQVWAPGGTDTQYF.

This clonotype has at least ten counts. The chain combines TRBV10-3 with TRBJ2-5; possibly TRBD1 for D (5 bases). The CDR3 length is 12 residues. Looked up from germline, CDR1 is ENHRY and CDR2 is SYGVKD. Trimming stripped 10 bases from V and 2 bases from J, with 11 bases between. Written as DNA, the CDR3 is TGTGCCACAGGGTCGGTACAAGAGACCCAGTACTTC. The encoded protein is CATGSVQETQYF.

The chain is built from TRBV20-1 and TRBJ2-3, with D tentatively TRBD2 (7 bases). V lost 0 bases to trimming and J lost 4 bases, with 11 bases between them. Germline CDR1 is DFQATT and CDR2 is SNEGSKA (reference sequence). The CDR3 runs to 14 residues. The CDR3 DNA sequence: TGCAGTGCTAGAGATGGGGGGGCCGCAGATACGCAGTATTTT. Translating it yields CSARDGGAADTQYF.